This T cell receptor (beta chain) stems from a study of cytomegalovirus exposure and HLA in healthy donors. General study results and limits: In a later analysis, first-cohort TCR clusters were found to tend to co-occur in the approximately 120 validation repertoires.

Clones were sequenced by immunoSEQ multiplex PCR, and TCRdb holds only the in-frame ones, with some missing. Here the sample spans about 110,000 clones, approximately 90% being singletons. This CDR3 is built from 16 residues. V lost 5 bases, J lost 0 bases, and 6 bases stayed unmatched. Germline loops: CDR1 LNHDA, CDR2 SQIVND (reference sequence). A note on this clone: Its antigen remains unidentified.

The clonotype originates from a woman between 18 and 29 years old in good health and CMV-seronegative. The sequencing sample was made of PBMCs. The rearrangement links TRBV19 to TRBJ2-5; 10 bases match TRBD2. The CDR3 sequence is CASSVYSGRNQETQYF. CDR3 bases: TGTGCCAGTAGTGTTTATAGCGGGAGGAACCAAGAGACCCAGTACTTC.